Listed here are 9 T cell receptor beta chains from one sample, sequenced in a study of shared clonotypes between healthy human individuals. Sequencing used immunoSEQ multiplex PCR; TCRdb keeps in-frame clones, though not all of them. The data contain some 1,100,000 clones, 78% of them singletons. Sequencing used memory CD4+ T cells from PBMCs. Subset described: CD45RA-negative fraction. The receptors here all came from a young man in good health. Some clones in this sample may be carry-over from other donors' samples.

The gene calls are TRBV5-4 and TRBJ2-3; D gene unclear. The germline gives CDR1 SGHNT, CDR2 YYREEE (reference sequence). The germline V and J ends were trimmed by 7 bases and 3 bases, with 15 bases remaining between them. The CDR3 spans 14 residues. The CDR3: CASSHFSVTDTQYF. In nucleotides, the CDR3 is TGTGCCAGCTCTCACTTCTCGGTAACAGATACGCAGTATTTT.

V usage is TRBV13 and J usage is TRBJ2-1, with 15 bases that match TRBD2. V was pared by 5 bases and J by 6 bases, with 5 bases of the junction left unmatched. The CDR3 totals 16 residues. CDR1 and CDR2 (germline): PRHDT, FYEKMQ (reference sequence). The chain's CDR3 is CASSLGLAGGPNEQFF. CDR3 in DNA: TGTGCCAGCAGCCTGGGACTAGCGGGAGGACCCAATGAGCAGTTCTTC.

The chain links TRBV28 to TRBJ2-7; possible D gene TRBD1, 5 bases. Deletions cut 4 bases from V and 5 bases from J, with 9 bases between. The CDR3 length is 12 residues. Per germline, CDR1 MDHEN and CDR2 SYDVKM. This chain's CDR3 is CASSSGQNEQYF. In DNA form, the CDR3 reads TGTGCCAGCAGTTCAGGACAAAACGAGCAGTACTTC.

This clone is a singleton in its sample. The genes are TRBV11-2 and TRBJ1-2, with 8 positions matching TRBD1. The CDR3 contains 14 residues. The germline V gene has CDR1 SGHAT and CDR2 FQNNGV. The ends lost 9 bases at V and 4 bases at J; junction bases unmatched: 10. CDR3 protein: CASRKAGGIYGYTF. The CDR3 nucleotides read TGTGCCAGTCGTAAGGCAGGGGGCATCTATGGCTACACCTTC. The full variable domain, with the rest looked up from reference TRBV11-2 and TRBJ1-2, is EAGVAQSPRYKIIEKRQSVAFWCNPISGHATLYWYQQILGQGPKLLIQFQNNGVVDDSQLPKDRFSAERLKGVDSTLKIQPAKLEDSAVYLCASRKAGGIYGYTFGSGTRLTVV.

V is TRBV5-1 and J is TRBJ2-6; 10 bases line up with TRBD1. The CDR3 loop spans 18 amino acids. The V gene end was trimmed by 7 bases and the J gene end by 2 bases; junction bases not matched to a gene: 12. Germline values: CDR1 SGHRS, CDR2 YFSETQ. The CDR3 nucleotides are TGCGCCAGCCGACCCGGGGGGACAGGGGTTGCTGGGGCCAACGTCCTGACTTTC. The encoded protein is CASRPGGTGVAGANVLTF.

This rearrangement joins TRBV9 to TRBJ2-2, with 7 bases matching TRBD1. The CDR3 contains 14 residues. Per germline, CDR1 SGDLS and CDR2 YYNGEE. Trimming removed 5 bases from V and 5 bases from J; junction bases left unmatched: 6. The CDR3 loop reads CASRPRQGTGELFF. For the CDR3, the DNA is TGTGCCAGCAGGCCCAGACAGGGAACCGGGGAGCTGTTTTTT. Full variable domain (missing parts from reference TRBV9 and TRBJ2-2): DSGVTQTPKHLITATGQRVTLRCSPRSGDLSVYWYQQSLDQGLQFLIQYYNGEERAKGNILERFSAQQFPDLHSELNLSSLELGDSALYFCASRPRQGTGELFFGEGSRLTVL.

The chain links TRBV7-6 to TRBJ2-5; D unresolved. The germline V gene has CDR1 SGHVS and CDR2 FNYEAQ. The CDR3 contains 13 residues. V was trimmed by 2 bases and J by 4 bases, leaving 8 bases between them. CDR3 loop: CASSLSPRETQYF. CDR3 sequence (DNA): TGTGCCAGCAGCTTAAGCCCTCGAGAGACCCAGTACTTC.

The chain carries TRBV2 and TRBJ2-7; 15 positions match TRBD2. The junction had 14 bases not matched to a gene; V was cut back by 6 bases and J by 2 bases. Germline CDR1 is SNHLY and CDR2 is FYNNEI. The length of the CDR3 is 19 residues. The CDR3 loop reads CASRGPGLAGGRGPYEQYF. CDR3 in DNA: TGTGCCAGCAGAGGACCGGGACTAGCGGGAGGTCGCGGGCCCTACGAGCAGTACTTC.

This clone was detected once. The sample has other DNA sequences that encode this CDR3 too. The rearrangement uses TRBV28 and TRBJ1-5, with D possibly being TRBD1 (5 bases). Germline values: CDR1 MDHEN, CDR2 SYDVKM. V gave up 1 base and J gave up 1 base, with 11 bases separating them. The CDR3 covers 16 residues. The CDR3 DNA is TGTGCCAGCAGTTTATTGTCAGGGACCAGCAATCAGCCCCAGCATTTT. It yields the protein CASSLLSGTSNQPQHF.